This entry features one T cell receptor beta chain sequence. The data were taken from a study of T-cell reconstitution after alpha-beta-depleted transplantation in children. Losses at the gene ends were 2 bases for V and 0 bases for J; bases not matched to a gene: 5. The length of the CDR3 is 17 residues. Germline V gives CDR1 SGHAT, CDR2 FQNNGV. Unique molecular identifiers were used to barcode this TCRbeta library. MiXCR was run by TCRdb on the PCR reads, yielding one entry per CDR3 protein. The sample records roughly 350,000 distinct CDR3 sequences, 10% being singletons. Material: PBMCs from the stem cell graft donor, obtained from the stem cell graft. The rearrangement links TRBV11-2 to TRBJ2-1; TRBD2 matches at 9 bases. The TCR was taken from a human donor who donated a stem cell graft to a child with acute lymphoblastic leukemia. The CDR3 spells CASSLYPSGTSYNEQFF. CDR3 DNA sequence: TGTGCCAGCAGCTTATATCCTAGCGGGACCTCCTACAATGAGCAGTTCTTC.